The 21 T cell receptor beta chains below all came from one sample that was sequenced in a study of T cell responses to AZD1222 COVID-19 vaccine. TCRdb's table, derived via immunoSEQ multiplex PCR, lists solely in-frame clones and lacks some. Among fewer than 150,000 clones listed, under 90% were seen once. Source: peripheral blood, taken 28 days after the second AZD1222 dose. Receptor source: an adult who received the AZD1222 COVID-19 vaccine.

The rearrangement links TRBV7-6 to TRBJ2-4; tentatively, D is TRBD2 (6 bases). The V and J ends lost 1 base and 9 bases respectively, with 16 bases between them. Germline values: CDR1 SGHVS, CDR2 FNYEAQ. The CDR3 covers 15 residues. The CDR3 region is CASSLGGSGGGIQYF. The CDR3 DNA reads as TGTGCCAGCAGCTTAGGAGGCTCCGGGGGAGGCATTCAGTACTTC.

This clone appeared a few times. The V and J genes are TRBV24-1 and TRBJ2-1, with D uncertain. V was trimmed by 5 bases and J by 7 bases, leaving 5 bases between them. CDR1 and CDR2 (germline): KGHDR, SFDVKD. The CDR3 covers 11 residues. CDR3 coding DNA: TGTGCCACCAGTGTCGGGAATGAGCAGTTCTTC. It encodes CATSVGNEQFF.

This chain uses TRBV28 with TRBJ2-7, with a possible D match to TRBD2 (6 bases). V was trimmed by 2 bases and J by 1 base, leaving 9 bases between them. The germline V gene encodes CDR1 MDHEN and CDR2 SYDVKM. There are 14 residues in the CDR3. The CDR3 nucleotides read TGTGCCAGCAGTTTAGTTAGCGGTTCCTACGAGCAGTACTTC. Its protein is CASSLVSGSYEQYF.

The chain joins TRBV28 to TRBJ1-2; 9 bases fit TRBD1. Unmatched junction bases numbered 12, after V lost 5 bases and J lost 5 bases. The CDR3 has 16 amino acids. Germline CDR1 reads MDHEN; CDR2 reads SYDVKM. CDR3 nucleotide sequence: TGTGCCAGCAGTCACGGGGGCACAGGGGGCTCTTATGGCTACACCTTC. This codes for CASSHGGTGGSYGYTF.

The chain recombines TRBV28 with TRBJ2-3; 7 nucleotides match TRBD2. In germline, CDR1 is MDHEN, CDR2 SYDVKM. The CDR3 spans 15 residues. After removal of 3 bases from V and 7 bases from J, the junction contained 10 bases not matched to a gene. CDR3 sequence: CASSLGGSGRNTQYF. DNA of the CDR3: TGTGCCAGCAGTTTGGGGGGGTCGGGGAGAAATACGCAGTATTTT.

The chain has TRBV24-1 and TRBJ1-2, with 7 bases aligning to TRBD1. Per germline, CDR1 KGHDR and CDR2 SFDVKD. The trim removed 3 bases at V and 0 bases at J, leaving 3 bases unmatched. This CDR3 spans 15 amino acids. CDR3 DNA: TGTGCCACCAGTGATCCGGGACAGACTAACTATGGCTACACCTTC. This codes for CATSDPGQTNYGYTF.

The DNA of the CDR3 is TGCGCCAGCAGCTTGGTAGGGGGAGAAAAACTGTTTTTT. Translated: CASSLVGGEKLFF. The rearrangement links TRBV5-1 to TRBJ1-4; a possible D gene is TRBD1 (6 bases). V gave up 0 bases and J gave up 8 bases, with 8 bases separating them. Germline CDR1 is SGHRS and CDR2 is YFSETQ. The length of the CDR3 is 13 residues.

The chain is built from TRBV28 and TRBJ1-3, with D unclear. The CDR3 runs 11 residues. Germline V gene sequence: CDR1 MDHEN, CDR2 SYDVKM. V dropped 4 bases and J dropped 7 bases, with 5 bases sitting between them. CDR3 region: CASSSPNTIYF. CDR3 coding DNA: TGTGCCAGCAGTTCTCCCAACACCATATATTTT.

In DNA form, the CDR3 reads TGTGCCAGCAGCGTAGGGGCCTCTGGGGCCAACGTCCTGACTTTC. Translation: CASSVGASGANVLTF. The rearrangement joins TRBV9 to TRBJ2-6; D gene uncertain. The germline V gene encodes CDR1 SGDLS and CDR2 YYNGEE. V lost 0 bases and J 0 bases, leaving 4 bases between the germline ends. The CDR3 covers 15 residues.

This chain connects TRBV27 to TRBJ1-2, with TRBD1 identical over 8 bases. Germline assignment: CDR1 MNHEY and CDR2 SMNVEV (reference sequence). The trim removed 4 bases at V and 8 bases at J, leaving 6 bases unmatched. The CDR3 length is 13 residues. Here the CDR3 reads CASSYQGALGYTF. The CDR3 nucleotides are TGTGCCAGCAGTTACCAGGGGGCGTTGGGCTACACCTTC.

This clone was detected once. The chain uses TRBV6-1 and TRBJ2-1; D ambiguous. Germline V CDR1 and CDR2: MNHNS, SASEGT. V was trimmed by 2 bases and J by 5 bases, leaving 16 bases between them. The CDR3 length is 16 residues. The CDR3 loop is CASSESLFSPNNEQFF. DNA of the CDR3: TGTGCCAGCAGTGAAAGTCTGTTTTCCCCAAACAATGAGCAGTTCTTC.

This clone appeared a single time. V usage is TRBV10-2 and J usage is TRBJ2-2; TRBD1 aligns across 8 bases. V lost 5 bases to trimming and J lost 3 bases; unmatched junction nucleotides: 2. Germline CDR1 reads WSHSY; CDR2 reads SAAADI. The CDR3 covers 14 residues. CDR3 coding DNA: TGCGCCAGCAGTACAGGGGGTGACACCGGGGAGCTGTTTTTT. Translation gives CASSTGGDTGELFF.

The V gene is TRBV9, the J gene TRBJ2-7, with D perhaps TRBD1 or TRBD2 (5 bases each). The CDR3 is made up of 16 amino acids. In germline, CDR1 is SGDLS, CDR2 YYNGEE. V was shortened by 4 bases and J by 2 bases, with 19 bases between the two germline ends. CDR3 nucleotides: TGTGCCAGCAGCCCTTCGAGGGGCGGGTTGGCCTACGAGCAGTACTTC. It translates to CASSPSRGGLAYEQYF.

CDR3 bases: TGTGCCAGCTCGAGGAGGGAGTTAGGAAACAATGAGCAGTTCTTC. Translation gives CASSRRELGNNEQFF. The rearrangement links TRBV6-6 to TRBJ2-1; possibly TRBD2 for D (6 bases). The V end lost 8 bases, the J end lost 5 bases, and 19 bases lay between the germline ends. From germline, CDR1 is MNHNY and CDR2 SVGAGI (reference sequence). The CDR3 is 15 amino acids.

In nucleotides, the CDR3 is TGTGCCAGCAGTTTGACAGGGGGCGCTGAAGCTTTCTTT. It codes for CASSLTGGAEAFF. The chain links TRBV12-3 or TRBV12-4 to TRBJ1-1, with 10 positions matching TRBD1. Trimming removed 3 bases from V and 6 bases from J; junction bases left unmatched: 1. CDR3 length equals 13 residues.

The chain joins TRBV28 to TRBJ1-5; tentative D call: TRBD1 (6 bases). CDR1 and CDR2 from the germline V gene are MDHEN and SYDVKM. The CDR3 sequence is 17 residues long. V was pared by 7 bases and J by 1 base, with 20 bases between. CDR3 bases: TGTGCCAGCAAACTGACAGGCCTGGTATCGAGCAATCAGCCCCAGCATTTT. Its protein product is CASKLTGLVSSNQPQHF. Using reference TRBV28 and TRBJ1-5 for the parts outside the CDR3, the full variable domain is DVKVTQSSRYLVKRTGEKVFLECVQDMDHENMFWYRQDPGLGLRLIYFSYDVKMKEKGDIPEGYSVSREKKERFSLILESASTNQTSMYLCASKLTGLVSSNQPQHFGDGTRLSIL.

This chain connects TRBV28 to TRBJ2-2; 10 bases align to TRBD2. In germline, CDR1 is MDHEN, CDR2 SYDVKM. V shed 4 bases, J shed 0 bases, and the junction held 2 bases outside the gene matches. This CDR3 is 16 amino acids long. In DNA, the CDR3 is TGTGCCAGCAGTTCCCTAGCGGGGGCGAACACCGGGGAGCTGTTTTTT. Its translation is CASSSLAGANTGELFF.

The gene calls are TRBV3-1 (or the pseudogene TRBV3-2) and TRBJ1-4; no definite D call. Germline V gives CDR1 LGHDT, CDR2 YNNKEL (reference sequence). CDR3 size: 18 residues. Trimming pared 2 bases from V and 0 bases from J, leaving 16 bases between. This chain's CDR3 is CASSQSMGHLTTNEKLFF. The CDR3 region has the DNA TGTGCCAGCAGCCAATCAATGGGCCACTTAACAACTAATGAAAAACTGTTTTTT.

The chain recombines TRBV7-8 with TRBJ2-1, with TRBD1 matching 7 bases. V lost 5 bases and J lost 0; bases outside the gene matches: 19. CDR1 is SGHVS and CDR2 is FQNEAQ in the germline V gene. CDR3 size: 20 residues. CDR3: CASSKKSTSGQINSYNEQFF. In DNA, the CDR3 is TGTGCCAGCAGCAAGAAATCAACCTCGGGACAGATAAACTCCTACAATGAGCAGTTCTTC.

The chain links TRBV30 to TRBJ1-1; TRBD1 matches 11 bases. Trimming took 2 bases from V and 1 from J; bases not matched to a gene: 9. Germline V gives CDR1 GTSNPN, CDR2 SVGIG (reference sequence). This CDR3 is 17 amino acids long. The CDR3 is CAWSLPGTGGRNTEAFF. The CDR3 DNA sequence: TGTGCCTGGAGTCTCCCCGGGACAGGGGGAAGGAACACTGAAGCTTTCTTT.

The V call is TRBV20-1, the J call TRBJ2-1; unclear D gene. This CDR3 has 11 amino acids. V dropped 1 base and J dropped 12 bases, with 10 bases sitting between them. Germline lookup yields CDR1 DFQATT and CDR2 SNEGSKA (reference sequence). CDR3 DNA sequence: TGCAGTGCTAGAGGGCCCACCGGGCAGTTCTTC. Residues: CSARGPTGQFF.